This T cell receptor beta chain was found in a study of shared clonotypes between healthy human individuals. In the study overall: Those who served as donors were a couple of women and three men between the ages of 18 and 49.

Only Caucasian adults living in Nashville, Tennessee served as donors. Profiling relied on immunoSEQ multiplex PCR, and the TCRdb table lists in-frame clones only, not all of them. The sample comprises approximately 500,000 clones, 60% to 80% of which are singletons, and about an eighth rests with the top ten. The CDR3 covers 15 residues. Germline V gene lookup returns CDR1 SGHTA and CDR2 FQGNSA. The sequence was collected from a woman in her thirties or forties in good health. Some clones in this sample may be carry-over from other donors' samples. This rearrangement joins TRBV7-2 to TRBJ2-5; tentatively, D is TRBD1 or TRBD2 (6 bases each). Matching the DNA end better, TRBJ2-7 makes the J call doubtful. Sequenced material: PBMCs. This CDR3 is CASSREGGGPYEQYF. For the CDR3, the DNA is TGTGCCAGCAGCCGTGAGGGGGGAGGCCCCTACGAGCAGTACTTC.